The 8 T cell receptor beta chains below all came from one sample that was sequenced in a study of monozygotic twins with inflammatory bowel disease. TCRdb re-called the 5' RACE reads; every CDR3 protein appears as one record, without DNA. Its table records some 160,000 distinct CDR3 sequences. Sequenced sample: blood. These receptors all come from a human donor with ulcerative colitis or Crohn's disease, or a healthy co-twin of an affected twin (not recorded which).

V is TRBV19 and J is TRBJ2-7; no DNA is available, so the TRBD1 call from TCRdb remains unchecked. The germline gives CDR1 LNHDA, CDR2 SQIVND (reference sequence). The CDR3 length is 14 residues. CDR3 protein: CASSYRDTSYEQYF.

The J gene is TRBJ2-1, the V gene TRBV4-3; TCRdb calls TRBD2, which cannot be checked without DNA. Looked up from germline, CDR1 is LGHNA and CDR2 is YSLEER. CDR3 length: 17 residues. Here the CDR3 reads CASSQTRARLDYNEQFF.

The rearrangement links TRBV20-1 to TRBJ2-7; TCRdb's D gene call, TRBD1, goes unchecked for lack of DNA. Germline CDR1 is DFQATT and CDR2 is SNEGSKA (reference sequence). CDR3 length: 15 residues. CDR3 loop: CSAQTGGATSYEQYF.

The chain recombines TRBV7-2 with TRBJ1-2; TCRdb's D call, TRBD1, is unchecked because there is no DNA. Germline CDR1 and CDR2: SGHTA and FQGNSA. The CDR3 is 15 residues long. The CDR3: CASSLLQGTNYGYTF.

The chain is built from TRBV11-1 and TRBJ2-3; TCRdb designates TRBD2, a call that cannot be tested without DNA. The CDR3 is 19 residues long. Germline CDR1 is SGHAT and CDR2 is FQDESV (reference sequence). The CDR3 region is CASYYLTGPFRTYTDTQYF.

This sequence joins TRBV6-1 and TRBJ2-3; absent DNA, TCRdb's TRBD2 call cannot be checked. CDR3 size: 16 residues. CDR1 is MNHNS, CDR2 SASEGT, per germline. The CDR3 reads CASSHDSGGVTDTQYF.

The chain couples TRBV19 to TRBJ2-5; TCRdb gives TRBD2 as the D gene, but with no DNA this cannot be confirmed. From germline, CDR1 is LNHDA and CDR2 SQIVND (reference sequence). This CDR3 is 19 amino acids long. The CDR3 loop reads CASKLRGTSGKGDQETQYF.

The chain has TRBV20-1 and TRBJ2-2; as DNA is missing, the TRBD1 call by TCRdb cannot be tested. The CDR3 loop spans 14 amino acids. Germline V CDR1 and CDR2: DFQATT, SNEGSKA (reference sequence). The CDR3 here is CSATGTGNAGELFF.